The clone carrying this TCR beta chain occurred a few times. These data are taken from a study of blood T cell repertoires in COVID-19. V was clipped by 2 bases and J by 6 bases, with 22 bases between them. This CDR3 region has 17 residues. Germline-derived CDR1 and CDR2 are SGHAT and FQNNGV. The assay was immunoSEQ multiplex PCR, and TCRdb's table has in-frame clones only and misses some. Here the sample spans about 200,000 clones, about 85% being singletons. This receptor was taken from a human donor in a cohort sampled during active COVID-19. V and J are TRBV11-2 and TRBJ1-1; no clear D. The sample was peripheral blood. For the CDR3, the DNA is TGTGCCAGCAGCTTATCTCCCCACGTTAACCGGCGGGCTGAAGCTTTCTTT. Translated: CASSLSPHVNRRAEAFF.